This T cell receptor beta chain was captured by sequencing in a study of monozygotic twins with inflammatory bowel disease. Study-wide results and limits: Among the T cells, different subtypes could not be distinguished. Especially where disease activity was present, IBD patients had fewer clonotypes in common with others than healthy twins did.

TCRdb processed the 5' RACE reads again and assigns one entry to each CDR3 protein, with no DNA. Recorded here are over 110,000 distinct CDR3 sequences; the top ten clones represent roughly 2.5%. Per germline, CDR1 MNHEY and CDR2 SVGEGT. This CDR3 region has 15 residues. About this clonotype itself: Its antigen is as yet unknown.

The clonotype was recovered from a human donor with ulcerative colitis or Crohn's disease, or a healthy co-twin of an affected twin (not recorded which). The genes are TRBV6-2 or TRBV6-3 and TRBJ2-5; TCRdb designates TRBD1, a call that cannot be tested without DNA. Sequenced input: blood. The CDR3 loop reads CASTDTGSIWETQYF.